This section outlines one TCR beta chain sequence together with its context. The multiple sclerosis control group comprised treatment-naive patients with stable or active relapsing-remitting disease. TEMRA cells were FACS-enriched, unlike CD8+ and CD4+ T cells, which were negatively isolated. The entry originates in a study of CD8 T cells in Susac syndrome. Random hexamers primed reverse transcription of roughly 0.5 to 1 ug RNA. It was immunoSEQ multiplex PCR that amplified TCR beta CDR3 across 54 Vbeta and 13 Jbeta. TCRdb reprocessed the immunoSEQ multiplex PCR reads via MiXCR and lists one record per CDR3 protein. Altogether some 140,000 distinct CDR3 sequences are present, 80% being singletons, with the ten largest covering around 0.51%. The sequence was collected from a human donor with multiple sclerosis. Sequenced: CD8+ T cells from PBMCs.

CDR3: CASSLAGGPETKNIQYF. CDR3 nucleotides: TGTGCCAGCAGCTTGGCGGGAGGGCCGGAGACCAAAAACATTCAGTACTTC. The rearrangement joins TRBV5-4 to TRBJ2-4; 8 bases match TRBD2. Germline V CDR1 and CDR2: SGHNT, YYREEE (reference sequence). V lost 0 bases, J lost 2 bases, and 7 bases stayed unmatched. The CDR3 covers 17 residues. The full variable domain, rest sourced from reference TRBV5-4 and TRBJ2-4, is ETGVTQSPTHLIKTRGQQVTLRCSSQSGHNTVSWYQQALGQGPQFIFQYYREEENGRGNFPPRFSGLQFPNYSSELNVNALELDDSALYLCASSLAGGPETKNIQYFGAGTRLSVL.